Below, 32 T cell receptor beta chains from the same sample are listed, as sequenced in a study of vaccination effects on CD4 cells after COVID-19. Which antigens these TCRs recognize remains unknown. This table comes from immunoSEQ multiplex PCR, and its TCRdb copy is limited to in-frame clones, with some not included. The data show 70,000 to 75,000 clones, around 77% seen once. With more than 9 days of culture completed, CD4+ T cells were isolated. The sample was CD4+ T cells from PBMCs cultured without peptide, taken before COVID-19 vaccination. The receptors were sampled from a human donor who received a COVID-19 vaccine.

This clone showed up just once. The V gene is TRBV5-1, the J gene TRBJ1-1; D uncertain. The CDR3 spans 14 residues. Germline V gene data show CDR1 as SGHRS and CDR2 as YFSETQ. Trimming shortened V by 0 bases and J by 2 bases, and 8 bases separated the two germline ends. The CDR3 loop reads CASSLAWKNTEAFF. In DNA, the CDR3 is TGCGCCAGCAGCTTGGCTTGGAAAAACACTGAAGCTTTCTTT.

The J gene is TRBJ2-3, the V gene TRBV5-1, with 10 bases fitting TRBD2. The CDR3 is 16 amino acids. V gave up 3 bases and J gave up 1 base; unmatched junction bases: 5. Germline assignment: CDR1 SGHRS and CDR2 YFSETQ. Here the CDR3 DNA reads TGCGCCAGCAGCTGGATCGGACTAGCGGGCACAGATACGCAGTATTTT. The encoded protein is CASSWIGLAGTDTQYF.

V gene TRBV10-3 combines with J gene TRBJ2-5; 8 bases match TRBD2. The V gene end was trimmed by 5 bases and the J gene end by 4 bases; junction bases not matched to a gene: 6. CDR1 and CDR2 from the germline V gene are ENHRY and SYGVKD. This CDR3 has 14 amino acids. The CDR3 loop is CAISHGGVRETQYF. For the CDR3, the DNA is TGTGCCATCAGTCACGGGGGGGTGCGAGAGACCCAGTACTTC.

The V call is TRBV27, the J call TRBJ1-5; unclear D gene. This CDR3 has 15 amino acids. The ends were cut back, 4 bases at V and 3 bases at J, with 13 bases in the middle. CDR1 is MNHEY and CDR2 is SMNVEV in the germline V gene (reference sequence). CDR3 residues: CASSSAGPHNQPQHF. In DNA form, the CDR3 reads TGTGCCAGCAGTTCCGCTGGACCGCACAATCAGCCCCAGCATTTT.

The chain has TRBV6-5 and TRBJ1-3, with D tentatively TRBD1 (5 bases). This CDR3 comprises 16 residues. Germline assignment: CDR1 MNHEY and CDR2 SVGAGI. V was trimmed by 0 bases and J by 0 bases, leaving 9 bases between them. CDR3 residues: CASSYSDRASGNTIYF. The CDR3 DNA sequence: TGTGCCAGCAGTTACTCCGACAGAGCCTCTGGAAACACCATATATTTT.

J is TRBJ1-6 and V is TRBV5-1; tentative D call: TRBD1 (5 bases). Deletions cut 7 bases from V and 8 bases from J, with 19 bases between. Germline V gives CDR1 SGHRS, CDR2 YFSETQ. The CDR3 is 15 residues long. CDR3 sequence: CASLPGRGFDSPLHF. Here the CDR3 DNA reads TGCGCCAGCCTTCCGGGAAGGGGCTTCGATTCACCCCTCCACTTT. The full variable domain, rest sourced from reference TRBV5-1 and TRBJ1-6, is KAGVTQTPRYLIKTRGQQVTLSCSPISGHRSVSWYQQTPGQGLQFLFEYFSETQRNKGNFPGRFSGRQFSNSRSEMNVSTLELGDSALYLCASLPGRGFDSPLHFGNGTRLTVT.

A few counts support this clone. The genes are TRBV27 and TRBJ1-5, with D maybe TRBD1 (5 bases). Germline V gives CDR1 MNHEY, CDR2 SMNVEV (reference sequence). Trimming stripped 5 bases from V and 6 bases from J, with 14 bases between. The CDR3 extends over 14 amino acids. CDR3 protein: CASSRDPSGQPQHF. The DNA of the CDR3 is TGTGCCAGCAGTCGGGACCCCTCGGGTCAGCCCCAGCATTTT.

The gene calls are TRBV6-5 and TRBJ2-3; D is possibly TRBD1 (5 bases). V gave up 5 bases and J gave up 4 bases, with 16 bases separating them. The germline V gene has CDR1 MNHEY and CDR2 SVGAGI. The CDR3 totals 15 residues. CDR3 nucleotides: TGTGCCAGCAGTAGCCCGGCCAGGGTCGCAGATACGCAGTATTTT. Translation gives CASSSPARVADTQYF.

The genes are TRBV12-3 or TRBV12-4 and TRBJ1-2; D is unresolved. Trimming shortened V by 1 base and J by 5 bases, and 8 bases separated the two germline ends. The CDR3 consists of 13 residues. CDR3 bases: TGTGCCAGCAGTTTAGAGGGAGAGTATGGCTACACCTTC. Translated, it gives CASSLEGEYGYTF.

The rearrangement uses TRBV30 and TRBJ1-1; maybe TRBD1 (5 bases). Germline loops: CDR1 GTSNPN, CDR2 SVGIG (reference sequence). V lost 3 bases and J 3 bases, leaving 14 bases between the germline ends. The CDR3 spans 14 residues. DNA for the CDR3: TGTGCCTGGAGCGCCGGGACTGGTTACACTGAAGCTTTCTTT. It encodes CAWSAGTGYTEAFF.

The CDR3 DNA follows: TGTGCCAGCAGCTCCTGGACAGGGGTGTATGGCTACACCTTC. Encoded protein: CASSSWTGVYGYTF. V usage is TRBV28 and J usage is TRBJ1-2; TRBD1 matches at 9 bases. The CDR3 sequence is 14 residues long. Germline CDR1 and CDR2: MDHEN and SYDVKM. V gave up 6 bases and J gave up 5 bases; unmatched junction bases: 7.

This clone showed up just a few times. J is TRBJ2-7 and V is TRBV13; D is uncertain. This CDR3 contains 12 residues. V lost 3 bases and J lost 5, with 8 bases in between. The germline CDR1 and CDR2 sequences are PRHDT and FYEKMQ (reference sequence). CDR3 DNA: TGTGCCAGCAGCTTTAGGGTAAACGAGCAGTACGTC. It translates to CASSFRVNEQYV.

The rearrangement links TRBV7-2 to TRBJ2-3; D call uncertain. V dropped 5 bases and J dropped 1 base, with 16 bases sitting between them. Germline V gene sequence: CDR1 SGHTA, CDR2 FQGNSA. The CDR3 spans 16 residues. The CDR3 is CASSRSSLFGTDTQYF. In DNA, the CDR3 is TGTGCCAGCAGCCGGTCTTCACTTTTTGGCACAGATACGCAGTATTTT.

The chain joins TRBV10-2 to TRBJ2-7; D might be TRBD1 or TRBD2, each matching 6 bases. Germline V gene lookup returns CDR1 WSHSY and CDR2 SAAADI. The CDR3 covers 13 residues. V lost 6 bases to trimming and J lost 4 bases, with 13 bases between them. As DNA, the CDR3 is TGCGCCAGCAGCCCCGGGGGCGAATACGAGCAGTACGTC. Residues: CASSPGGEYEQYV.

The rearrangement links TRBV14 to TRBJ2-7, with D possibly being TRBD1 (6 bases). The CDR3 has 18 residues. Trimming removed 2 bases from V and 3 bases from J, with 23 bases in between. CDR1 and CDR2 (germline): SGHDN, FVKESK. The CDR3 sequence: CASSQLYRRTAPIYEQYV. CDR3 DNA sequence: TGTGCCAGCAGCCAACTCTATCGGAGGACAGCACCCATCTACGAGCAGTACGTC.

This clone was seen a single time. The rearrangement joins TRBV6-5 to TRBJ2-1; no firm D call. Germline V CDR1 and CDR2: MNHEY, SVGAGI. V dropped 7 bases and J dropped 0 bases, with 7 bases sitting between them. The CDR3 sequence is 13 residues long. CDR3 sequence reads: CASMASSYNEQFF. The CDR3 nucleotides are TGTGCCAGCATGGCGAGCTCCTACAATGAGCAGTTCTTC.

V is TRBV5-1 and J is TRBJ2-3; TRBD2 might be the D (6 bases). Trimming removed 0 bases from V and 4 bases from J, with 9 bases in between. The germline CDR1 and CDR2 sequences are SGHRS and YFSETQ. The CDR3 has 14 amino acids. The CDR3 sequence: CASSLVRGADTQYF. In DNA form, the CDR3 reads TGCGCCAGCAGCTTGGTGCGGGGCGCAGATACGCAGTATTTT.

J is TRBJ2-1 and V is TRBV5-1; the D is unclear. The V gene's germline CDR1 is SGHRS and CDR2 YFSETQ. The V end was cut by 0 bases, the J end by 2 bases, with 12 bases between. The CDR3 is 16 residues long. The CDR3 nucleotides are TGCGCCAGCAGCTTGGGTCAGGCAATTACCTACAATGAGCAGTTCTTC. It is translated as CASSLGQAITYNEQFF.

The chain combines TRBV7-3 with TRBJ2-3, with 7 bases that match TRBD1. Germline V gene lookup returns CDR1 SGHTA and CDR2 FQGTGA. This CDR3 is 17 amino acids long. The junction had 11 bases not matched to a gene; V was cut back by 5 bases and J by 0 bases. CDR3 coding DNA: TGTGCCAGCAGCGCAACCCACAGGGGCCCTAGCACAGATACGCAGTATTTT. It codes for CASSATHRGPSTDTQYF.

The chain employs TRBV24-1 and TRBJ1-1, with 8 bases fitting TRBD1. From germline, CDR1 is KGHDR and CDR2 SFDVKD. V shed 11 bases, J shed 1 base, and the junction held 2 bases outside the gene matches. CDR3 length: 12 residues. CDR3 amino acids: CARTGRNTEAFF. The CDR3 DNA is TGTGCCAGGACAGGGCGGAACACTGAAGCTTTCTTT.

As DNA, the CDR3 is TGTGCCAGCTCCCCTGACAGGGAGCAAAATGAGCAGTTCTTC. The encoded protein is CASSPDREQNEQFF. The gene calls are TRBV18 and TRBJ2-1; 7 bases agree with TRBD1. The CDR3 is 14 residues long. Germline CDR1 KGHSH, CDR2 LQKENI. V dropped 6 bases and J dropped 7; count of bases not matched to a gene: 9.

The CDR3, as DNA: TGTGCCAGCAGTTTAAGCTTAGTACCCTACGAGCAGTACGTC. Encoded protein: CASSLSLVPYEQYV. J is TRBJ2-7 and V is TRBV28; D gene ambiguous. The germline V and J ends were trimmed by 2 bases and 2 bases, with 10 bases remaining between them. Germline V CDR1 and CDR2: MDHEN, SYDVKM. The CDR3 sequence is 14 residues long.

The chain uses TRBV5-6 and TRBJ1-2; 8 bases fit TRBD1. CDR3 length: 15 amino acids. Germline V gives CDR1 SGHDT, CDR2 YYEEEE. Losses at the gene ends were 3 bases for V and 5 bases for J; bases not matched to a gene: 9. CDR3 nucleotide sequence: TGTGCCAGCAGCTCATCGGACAGGGAAAGGTATGGCTACACCTTC. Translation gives CASSSSDRERYGYTF. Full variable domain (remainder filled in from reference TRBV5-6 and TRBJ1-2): DAGVTQSPTHLIKTRGQQVTLRCSPKSGHDTVSWYQQALGQGPQFIFQYYEEEERQRGNFPDRFSGHQFPNYSSELNVNALLLGDSALYLCASSSSDRERYGYTFGSGTRLTVV.

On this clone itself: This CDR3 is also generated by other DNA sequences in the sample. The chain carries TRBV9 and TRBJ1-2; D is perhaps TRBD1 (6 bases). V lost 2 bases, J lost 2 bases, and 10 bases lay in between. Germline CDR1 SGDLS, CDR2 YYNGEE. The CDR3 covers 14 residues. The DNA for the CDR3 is TGTGCCAGCAGCGTCGGTCAGGGGAACTATGGCTACACCTTC. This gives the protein CASSVGQGNYGYTF.

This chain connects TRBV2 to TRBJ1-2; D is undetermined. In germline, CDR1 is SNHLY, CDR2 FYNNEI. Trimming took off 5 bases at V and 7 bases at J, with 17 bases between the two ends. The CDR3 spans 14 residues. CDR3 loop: CASSSYTSELGYTF. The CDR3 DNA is TGTGCCAGCAGTTCATACACCTCGGAACTTGGCTACACCTTC.

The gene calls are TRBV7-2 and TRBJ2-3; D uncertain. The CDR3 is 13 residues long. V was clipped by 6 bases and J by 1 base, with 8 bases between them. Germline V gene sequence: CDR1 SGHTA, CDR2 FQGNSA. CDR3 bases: TGTGCCAGCAGGCCAGGCCGCACAGATACGCAGTATTTT. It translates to CASRPGRTDTQYF.

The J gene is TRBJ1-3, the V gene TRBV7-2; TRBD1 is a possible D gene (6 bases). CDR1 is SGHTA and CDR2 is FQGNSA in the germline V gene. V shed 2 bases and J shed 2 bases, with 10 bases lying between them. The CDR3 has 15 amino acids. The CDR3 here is CASSLFQGPGNTIYF. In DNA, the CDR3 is TGTGCCAGCAGCTTATTTCAGGGGCCTGGAAACACCATATATTTT.

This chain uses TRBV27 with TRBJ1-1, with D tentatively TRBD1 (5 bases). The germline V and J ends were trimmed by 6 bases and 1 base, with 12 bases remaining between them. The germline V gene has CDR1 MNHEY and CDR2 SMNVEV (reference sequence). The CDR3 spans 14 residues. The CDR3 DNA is TGTGCCAGCAGGAGAGGACATACGAACACTGAAGCTTTCTTT. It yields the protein CASRRGHTNTEAFF.

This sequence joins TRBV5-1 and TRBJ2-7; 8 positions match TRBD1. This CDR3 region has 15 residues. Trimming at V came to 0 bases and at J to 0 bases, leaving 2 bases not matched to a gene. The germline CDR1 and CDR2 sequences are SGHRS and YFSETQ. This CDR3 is CASSLGTGSSYEQYV. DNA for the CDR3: TGCGCCAGCAGCTTGGGGACAGGGAGCTCCTACGAGCAGTACGTC.

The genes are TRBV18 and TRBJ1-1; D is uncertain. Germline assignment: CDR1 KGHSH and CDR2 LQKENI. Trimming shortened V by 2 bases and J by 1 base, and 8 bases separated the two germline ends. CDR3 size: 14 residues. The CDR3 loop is CASSPSPGNTEAFF. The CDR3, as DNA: TGTGCCAGCTCACCAAGTCCAGGGAACACTGAAGCTTTCTTT.

CDR3 sequence (DNA): TGTGCCAGTAGTAAACCGGGATGGAGCAATCAGCCCCAGCATTTT. Its translation: CASSKPGWSNQPQHF. This chain joins TRBV19 and TRBJ1-5; D is uncertain. Germline V gene sequence: CDR1 LNHDA, CDR2 SQIVND (reference sequence). Trimming removed 4 bases from V and 1 base from J, with 11 bases in between. The CDR3 is 15 residues long.

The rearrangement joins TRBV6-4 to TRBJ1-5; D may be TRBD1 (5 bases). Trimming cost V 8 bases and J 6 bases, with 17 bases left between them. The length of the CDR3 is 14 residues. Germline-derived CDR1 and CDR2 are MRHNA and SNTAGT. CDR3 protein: CASRIGRGSQPQHF. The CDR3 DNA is TGTGCCAGCCGTATCGGCCGGGGGAGTCAGCCCCAGCATTTT.